This TCR beta chain is from a study of early T cells in non-severe SARS-CoV-2 infection. On the study more broadly: Unsorted whole blood bulk RNA was sequenced, with unpaired chains. Study results and caveats: Private and CD4 specificities were missed by VDJdb matching, skewed to anti-spike CD8.

CDR3 length: 13 residues. V was pared by 6 bases and J by 3 bases, with 14 bases between. The germline gives CDR1 DFQATT, CDR2 SNEGSKA (reference sequence). TCRdb fed the 5' RACE reads into MiXCR, producing one record per CDR3 protein. The sample carries around 55,000 distinct CDR3 sequences, roughly an eighth recorded once. This clonotype was counted only a few times. The antigen is undetermined. The sequence was collected from an adult who was a healthcare worker with PCR-confirmed SARS-CoV-2 infection or an uninfected control (not recorded which). The specimen sequenced was whole blood. This sequence joins TRBV20-1 and TRBJ2-5; D call uncertain. The CDR3 bases are TGCAGTGCAATCAACGGAGTTAAAGAGACCCAGTACTTC. It translates to CSAINGVKETQYF.